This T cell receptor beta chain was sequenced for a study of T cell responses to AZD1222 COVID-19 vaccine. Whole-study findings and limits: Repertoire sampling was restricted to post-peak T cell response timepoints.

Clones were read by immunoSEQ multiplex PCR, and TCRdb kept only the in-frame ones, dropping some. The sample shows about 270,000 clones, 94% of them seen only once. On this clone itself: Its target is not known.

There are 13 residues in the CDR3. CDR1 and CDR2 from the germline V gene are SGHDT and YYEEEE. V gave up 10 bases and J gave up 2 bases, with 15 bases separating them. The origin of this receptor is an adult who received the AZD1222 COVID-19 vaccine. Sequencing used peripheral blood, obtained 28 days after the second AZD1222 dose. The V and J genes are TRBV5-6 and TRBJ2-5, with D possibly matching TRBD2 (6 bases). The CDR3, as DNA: TGTGCCTCCTCGCGGGGACCTCAAGAGACCCAGTACTTC. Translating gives CASSRGPQETQYF.